This TCR beta chain emerged from a study of cytomegalovirus exposure and HLA in healthy donors. Study-wide background: Roughly 180 million T cells yielded approximately 100 million unique TCR beta sequences, as an earlier analysis found.

This clone was recorded once. Antigen specificity is unknown. Amplification used 60 Vbeta primers and 13 Jbeta primers. Assay: immunoSEQ multiplex PCR; the TCRdb copy retains only in-frame clones and omits some. The sample lists some 66,000 clones; 80% to 90% were seen once. Study-level points and caveats: As was reported, the classifier diagnosed cytomegalovirus status with high specificity and sensitivity.

V was shortened by 8 bases and J by 0 bases, with 5 bases between the two germline ends. Germline CDR1 WNHNN, CDR2 SYGVQD (reference sequence). The CDR3 length is 13 residues. The sample consisted of PBMCs. This receptor was identified in a woman aged 30 to 39 in good health and CMV-seronegative. This chain connects TRBV10-1 to TRBJ2-6; D is ambiguous. The CDR3 DNA reads TGCGCCAGCGGAGTCTCTGGGGCCAACGTCCTGACTTTC. It translates to CASGVSGANVLTF.